This T cell receptor (beta chain) was recorded in a study of CD8+CD57+ T cells in acquired aplastic anemia. In patients chosen for sequencing, flow cytometry had shown CD8+CD57+ cell expansion. Genomic DNA acted as the template from which TCR beta VDJ combination and CDR3 sequence profiling were carried out. MiXCR, applied by TCRdb to the reads, yields one record per CDR3 protein. Of about 470,000 distinct CDR3 sequences in the sample, around a third were seen once. This clonotype occurred many times. The ends were cut back, 3 bases at V and 7 bases at J, with 7 bases in the middle. The V gene's germline CDR1 is LNHDA and CDR2 SQIVND (reference sequence). The CDR3 totals 13 residues.

The sequence came from a human donor with aplastic anemia. Sequencing input: sorted CD4+, CD8+, or CD8+CD57+ T cells (not recorded which) from PBMCs. The V call is TRBV19, the J call TRBJ1-6, with D unresolved. The CDR3 nucleotides read TGTGCCAGTAGTATCGTGTGGAATTCACCCCTCCACTTT. As protein: CASSIVWNSPLHF.